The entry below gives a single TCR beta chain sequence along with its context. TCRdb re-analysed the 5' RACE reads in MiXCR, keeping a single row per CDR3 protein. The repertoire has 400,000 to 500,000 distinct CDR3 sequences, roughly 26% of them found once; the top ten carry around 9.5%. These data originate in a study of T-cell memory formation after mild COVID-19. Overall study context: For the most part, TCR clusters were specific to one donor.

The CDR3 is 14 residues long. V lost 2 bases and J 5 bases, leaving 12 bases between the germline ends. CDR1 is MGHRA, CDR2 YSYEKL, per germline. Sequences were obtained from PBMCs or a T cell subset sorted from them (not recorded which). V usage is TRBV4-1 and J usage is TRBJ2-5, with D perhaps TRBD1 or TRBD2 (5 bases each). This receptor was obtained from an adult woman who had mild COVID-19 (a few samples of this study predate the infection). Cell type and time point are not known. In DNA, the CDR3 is TGCGCCAGCAGCCAATCGGGACCTGGGGAGACCCAGTACTTC. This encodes CASSQSGPGETQYF.